This TCR beta chain was profiled in a study of T-cell reconstitution after alpha-beta-depleted transplantation in children. Study-level points and caveats: Some patients showed high day-60 TCRbeta diversity, which derived from surviving recipient T cells and thymic progenitors. Roughly two months post-transplant, alpha-beta T cells reportedly originated from several hundred graft clones that had expanded. A year had passed since transplant, and T-cell counts and diversity by then came mostly from newly produced T cells.

Library preparation (for TCRbeta) was performed with unique molecular identifiers. TCRdb re-called the PCR reads through MiXCR, storing one row per CDR3 protein. The sample has 200,000 or so distinct CDR3 sequences, approximately 6% seen once; the top ten hold under 5%. This clonotype was seen ten or more times. Antigen specificity is unknown. The V end lost 0 bases, the J end lost 6 bases, and 4 bases lay between the germline ends. Germline V CDR1 and CDR2: SGHNT, YENEEA. The CDR3 runs to 12 residues. Sequences were derived from PBMCs, sampled before TCRalphabeta/CD19-depleted stem cell transplant. The receptor's source is a girl under three years old with combined immunodeficiency, due to receive a stem cell transplant. The rearrangement joins TRBV11-3 to TRBJ2-3; the D is unclear. CDR3 nucleotide sequence: TGTGCCAGCAGCTTAGAGGAGGATACGCAGTATTTT. Amino acid sequence: CASSLEEDTQYF.